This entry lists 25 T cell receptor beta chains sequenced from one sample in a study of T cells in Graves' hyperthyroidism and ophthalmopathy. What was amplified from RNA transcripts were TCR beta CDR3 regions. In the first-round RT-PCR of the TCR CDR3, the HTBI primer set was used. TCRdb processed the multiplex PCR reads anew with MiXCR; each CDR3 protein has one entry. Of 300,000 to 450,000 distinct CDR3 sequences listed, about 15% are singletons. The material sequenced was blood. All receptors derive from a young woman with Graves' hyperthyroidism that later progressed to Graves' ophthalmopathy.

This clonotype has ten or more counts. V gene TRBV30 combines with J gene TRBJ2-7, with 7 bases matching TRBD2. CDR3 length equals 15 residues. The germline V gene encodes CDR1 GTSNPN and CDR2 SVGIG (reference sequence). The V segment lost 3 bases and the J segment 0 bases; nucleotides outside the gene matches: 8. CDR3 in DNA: TGTGCCTGGAGGGCTAGCGGAAAGAGCTCCTACGAGCAGTACTTC. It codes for CAWRASGKSSYEQYF.

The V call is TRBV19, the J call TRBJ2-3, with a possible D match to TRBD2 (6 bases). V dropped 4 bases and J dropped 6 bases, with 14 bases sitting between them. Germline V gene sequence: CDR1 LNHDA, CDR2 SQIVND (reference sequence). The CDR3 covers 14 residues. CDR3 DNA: TGTGCCAGTAGTAGCGGGACCTGGGGTGATACGCAGTATTTT. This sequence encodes CASSSGTWGDTQYF.

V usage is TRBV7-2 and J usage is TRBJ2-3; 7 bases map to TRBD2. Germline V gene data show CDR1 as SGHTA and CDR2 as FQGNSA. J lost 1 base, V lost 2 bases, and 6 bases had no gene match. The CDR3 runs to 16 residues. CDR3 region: CASSLIQAGGTDTQYF. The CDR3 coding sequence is TGTGCCAGCAGCTTAATCCAGGCGGGGGGCACAGATACGCAGTATTTT.

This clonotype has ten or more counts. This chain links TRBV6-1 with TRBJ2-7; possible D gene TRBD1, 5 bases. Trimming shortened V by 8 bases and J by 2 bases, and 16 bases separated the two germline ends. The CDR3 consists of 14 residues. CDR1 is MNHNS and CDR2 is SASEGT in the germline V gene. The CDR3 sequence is CASAPDITTYEQYF. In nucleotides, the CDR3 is TGTGCCAGCGCCCCGGACATCACTACCTACGAGCAGTACTTC.

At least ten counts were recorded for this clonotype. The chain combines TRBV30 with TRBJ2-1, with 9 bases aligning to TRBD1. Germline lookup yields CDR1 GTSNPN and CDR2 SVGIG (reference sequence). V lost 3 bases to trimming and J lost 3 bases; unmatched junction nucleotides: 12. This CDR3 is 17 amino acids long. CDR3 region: CAWRNRGHSMDYNEQFF. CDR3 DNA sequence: TGTGCCTGGAGAAACAGGGGGCACAGTATGGACTACAATGAGCAGTTCTTC.

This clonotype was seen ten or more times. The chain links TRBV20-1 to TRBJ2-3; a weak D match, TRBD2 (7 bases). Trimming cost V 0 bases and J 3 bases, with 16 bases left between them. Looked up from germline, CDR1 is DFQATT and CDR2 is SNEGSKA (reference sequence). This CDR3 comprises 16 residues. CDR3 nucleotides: TGCAGTGCTAGAGATCGCGTGAAGGGGGGGACAGATACGCAGTATTTT. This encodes CSARDRVKGGTDTQYF.

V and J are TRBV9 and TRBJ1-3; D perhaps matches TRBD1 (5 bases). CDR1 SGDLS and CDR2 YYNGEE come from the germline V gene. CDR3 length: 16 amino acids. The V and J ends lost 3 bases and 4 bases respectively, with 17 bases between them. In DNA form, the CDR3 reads TGTGCCAGCAGCGCAGACAGTTTGCCTGGCGGAAACACCATATATTTT. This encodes CASSADSLPGGNTIYF.

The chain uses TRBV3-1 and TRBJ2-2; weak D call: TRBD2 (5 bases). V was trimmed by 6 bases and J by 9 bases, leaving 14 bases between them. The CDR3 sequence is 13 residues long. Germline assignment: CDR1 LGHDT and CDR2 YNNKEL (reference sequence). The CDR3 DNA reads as TGTGCCAGCAGTCTTACTAGTTTCCGGGAGCTGTTTTTT. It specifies CASSLTSFRELFF.

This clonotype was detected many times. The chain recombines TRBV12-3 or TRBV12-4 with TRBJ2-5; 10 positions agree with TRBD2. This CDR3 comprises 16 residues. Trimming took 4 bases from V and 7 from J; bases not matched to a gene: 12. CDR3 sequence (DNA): TGTGCCAGCAGTTCCCTAGGGACTAGCGAGCCTGGGACCCAGTACTTC. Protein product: CASSSLGTSEPGTQYF.

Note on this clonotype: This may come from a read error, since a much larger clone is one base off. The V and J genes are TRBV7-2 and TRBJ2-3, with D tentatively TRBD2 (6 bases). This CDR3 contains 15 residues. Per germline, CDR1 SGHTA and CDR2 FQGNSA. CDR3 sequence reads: CASSLLALSTDAQYF. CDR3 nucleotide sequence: TGTGCCAGCAGCTTACTAGCGTTGAGCACAGATGCGCAGTATTTT.

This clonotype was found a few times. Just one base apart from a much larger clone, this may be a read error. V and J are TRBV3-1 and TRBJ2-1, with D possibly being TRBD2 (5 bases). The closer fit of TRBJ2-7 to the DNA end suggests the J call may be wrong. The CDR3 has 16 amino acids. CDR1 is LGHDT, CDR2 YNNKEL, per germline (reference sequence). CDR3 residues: CASSQPMRRRYNEQYF. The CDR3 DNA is TGTGCCAGCAGCCAACCTATGAGGCGGAGGTACAATGAGCAGTACTTC.

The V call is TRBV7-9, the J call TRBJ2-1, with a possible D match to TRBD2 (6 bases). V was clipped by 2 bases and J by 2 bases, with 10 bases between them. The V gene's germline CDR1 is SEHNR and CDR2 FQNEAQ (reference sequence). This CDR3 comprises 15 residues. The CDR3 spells CASSLRSGAYNEQFF. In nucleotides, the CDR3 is TGTGCCAGCAGCTTACGTAGCGGAGCCTACAATGAGCAGTTCTTC.

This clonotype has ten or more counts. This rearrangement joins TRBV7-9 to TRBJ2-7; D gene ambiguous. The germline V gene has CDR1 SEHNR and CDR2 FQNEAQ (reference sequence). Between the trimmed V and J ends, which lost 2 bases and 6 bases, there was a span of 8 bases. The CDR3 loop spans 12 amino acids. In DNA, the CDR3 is TGTGCCAGCAGCTTACGAATTGGCGAGCAGTACTTC. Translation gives CASSLRIGEQYF.

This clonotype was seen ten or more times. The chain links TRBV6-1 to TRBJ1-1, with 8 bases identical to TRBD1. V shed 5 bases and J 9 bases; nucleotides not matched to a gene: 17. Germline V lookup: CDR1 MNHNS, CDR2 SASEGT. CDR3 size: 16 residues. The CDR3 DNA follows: TGTGCCAGCAGTCCTATCTCGGACAGGGCGAGGATAAAAGCTTTCTTT. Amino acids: CASSPISDRARIKAFF.

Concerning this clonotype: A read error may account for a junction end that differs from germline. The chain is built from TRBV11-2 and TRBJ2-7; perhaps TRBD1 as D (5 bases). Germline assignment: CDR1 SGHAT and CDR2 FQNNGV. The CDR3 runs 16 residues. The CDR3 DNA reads TGCGCCAGCAGCTTCCAGAACGGAGCAGGGACCTACGAGCAGTACTTC. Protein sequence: CASSFQNGAGTYEQYF.

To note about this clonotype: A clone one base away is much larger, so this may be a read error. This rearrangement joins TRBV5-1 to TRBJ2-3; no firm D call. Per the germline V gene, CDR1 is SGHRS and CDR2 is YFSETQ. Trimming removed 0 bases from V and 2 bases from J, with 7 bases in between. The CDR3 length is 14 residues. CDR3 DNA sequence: TGCGCCAGCAGCTTGGGGTCTACCACAGATACGCAGTATTTT. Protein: CASSLGSTTDTQYF.

The DNA for the CDR3 is TGTGCCACCCGGGACGGGCGCACAGATACGCAGTATTTT. As protein: CATRDGRTDTQYF. The rearrangement links TRBV2 to TRBJ2-3; D tentatively fits TRBD1 or TRBD2 (5 bases each). The ends were cut back, 10 bases at V and 1 base at J, with 12 bases in the middle. Germline lookup yields CDR1 SNHLY and CDR2 FYNNEI. This CDR3 contains 13 residues. Complete variable domain (other parts from reference TRBV2 and TRBJ2-3): EPEVTQTPSHQVTQMGQEVILRCVPISNHLYFYWYRQILGQKVEFLVSFYNNEISEKSEIFDDQFSVERPDGSNFTLKIRSTKLEDSAMYFCATRDGRTDTQYFGPGTRLTVL.

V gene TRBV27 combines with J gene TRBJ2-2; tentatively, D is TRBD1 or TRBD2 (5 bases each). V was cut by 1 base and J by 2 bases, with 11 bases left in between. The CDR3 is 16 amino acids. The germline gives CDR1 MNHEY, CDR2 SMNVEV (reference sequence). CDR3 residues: CASSLYLGDNTGELFF. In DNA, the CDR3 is TGTGCCAGCAGTTTATATTTGGGGGATAACACCGGGGAGCTGTTTTTT.

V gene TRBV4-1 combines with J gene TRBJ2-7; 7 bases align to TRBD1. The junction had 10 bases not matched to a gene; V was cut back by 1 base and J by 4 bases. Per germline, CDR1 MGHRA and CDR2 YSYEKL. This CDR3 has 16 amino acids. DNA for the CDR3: TGCGCCAGCAGCCAAGTGGCAACAGGGGTCCCTTACGAGCAGTACTTC. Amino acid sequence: CASSQVATGVPYEQYF.

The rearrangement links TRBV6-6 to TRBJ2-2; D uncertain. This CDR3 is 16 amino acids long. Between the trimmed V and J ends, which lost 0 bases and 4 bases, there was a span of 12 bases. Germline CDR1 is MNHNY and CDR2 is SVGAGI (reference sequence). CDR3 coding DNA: TGTGCCAGCAGTTACTCGACTGGCCGATCCACCGGGGAGCTGTTTTTT. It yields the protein CASSYSTGRSTGELFF.

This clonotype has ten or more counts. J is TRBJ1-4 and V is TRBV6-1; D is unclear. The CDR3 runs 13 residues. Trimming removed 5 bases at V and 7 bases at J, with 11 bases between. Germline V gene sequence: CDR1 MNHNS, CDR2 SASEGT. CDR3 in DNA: TGTGCCAGCAGTACCCGGGGTGGTGAAAAACTGTTTTTT. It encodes CASSTRGGEKLFF.

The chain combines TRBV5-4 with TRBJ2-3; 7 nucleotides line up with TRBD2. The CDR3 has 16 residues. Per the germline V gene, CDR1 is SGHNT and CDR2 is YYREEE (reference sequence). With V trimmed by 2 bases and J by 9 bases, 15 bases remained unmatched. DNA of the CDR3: TGTGCCAGCAGCTTTGACGGGAGCGGGACCCATCGGACGCAGTATTTT. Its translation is CASSFDGSGTHRTQYF.

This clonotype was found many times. In DNA form, the CDR3 reads TGTGCCAGCAGCCAAGATATGAGCTCCTACAATGAGCAGTTCTTC. Protein product: CASSQDMSSYNEQFF. This chain joins TRBV3-1 and TRBJ2-1; D is unclear. CDR1 is LGHDT, CDR2 YNNKEL, per germline (reference sequence). The length of the CDR3 is 15 residues. Trimming shortened V by 0 bases and J by 0 bases, and 6 bases separated the two germline ends.

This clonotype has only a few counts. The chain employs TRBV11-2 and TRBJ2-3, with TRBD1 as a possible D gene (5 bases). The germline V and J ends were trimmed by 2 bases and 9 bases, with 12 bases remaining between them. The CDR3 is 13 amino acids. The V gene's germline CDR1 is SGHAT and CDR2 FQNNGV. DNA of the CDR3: TGTGCCAGCAGCTTAAACCAGGGTGACACGCAGTATTTT. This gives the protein CASSLNQGDTQYF.

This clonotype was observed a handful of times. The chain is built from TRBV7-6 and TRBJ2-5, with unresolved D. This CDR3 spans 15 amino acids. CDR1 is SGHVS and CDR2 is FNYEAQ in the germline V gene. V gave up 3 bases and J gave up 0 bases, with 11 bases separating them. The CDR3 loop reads CASSFRAGDQETQYF. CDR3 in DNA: TGTGCCAGCAGCTTTAGGGCAGGCGACCAAGAGACCCAGTACTTC.